This T cell receptor beta chain is drawn from a study of CD8+CD57+ T cells in acquired aplastic anemia (dated 2018 in TCRdb). Context from the whole study: DNA extracted from sorted CD4+ and CD8+ cells had a mean of around 3 ug, with a range of 0.2 to 27.4 ug. Healthy donor samples averaged roughly 9.8 million reads for CD4+ and about 12 million for CD8+ cells.

TCR beta VDJ combination and CDR3 sequence profiling used genomic DNA as the template. An Illumina HiSeq 2000 was used for TCR repertoire sequencing. The authors' analysis ran thus. TRBV/TRBJ rearrangement plots, CDR3 size and DJ length profiles, and Simpson's diversity index were used to evaluate the repertoires. The most abundant DNA sequence in the deep sequencing data was taken as the immunodominant clone. CDR3 amino acid sequences were screened for sharing across subjects and were compared with published repertoires and the VDJdb database. TCRdb applied fastp at Q25 and MiXCR to the public reads, then kept only in-frame beta chains. Rows merge per CDR3 protein into single entries with the most common DNA and genes. None of the V and J calls come from the authors' own analysis; TCRdb made them. The sample data list about 180,000 distinct CDR3 sequences, and 35% to 50% of these were observed just once. The ten largest account for approximately 2.9% of the sample.

TCR repertoires of sorted CD4+ and CD8+ blood T cells from severe aplastic anemia patients and healthy subjects were deep-sequenced in the study. Ficoll-Paque density gradient centrifugation was used to isolate peripheral blood mononuclear cells. Before DNA was extracted, CD4+ and CD8+ T cells were sorted using either FACS or magnetic beads. V loses 5 bases of germline sequence and J loses 1 base, and the interval between the two ends is 14 bases. The CDR3 measures 15 amino acids from cysteine to phenylalanine. The CDR3 DNA has 45 bases and is translated from base 1. CDR1 SGHAT and CDR2 FQNNGV are derived from the germline V gene. On the study overall, not on this receptor specifically: Roughly 31 CD8+ CDR3 sequences were shared between patients and controls but appeared highly expressed in patients and within their immunodominant clones. Patients and healthy controls showed no significant difference in CD8+ Simpson's diversity (P=0.060).

Points on this clonotype: Its antigen specificity is not known. No quality values exist for individual bases; no much larger clone is one base distant.

This receptor chain uses TRBV11-2 and TRBJ1-1, with no confident D gene call. This TCR was recovered from a human donor in good health. Material for sequencing was sorted CD4+, CD8+, or CD8+CD57+ T cells (not recorded which) from PBMCs. CDR3 reads: CASSQDPPGNTEAFF. The sequence in DNA is TGTGCCAGCAGCCAAGATCCTCCGGGGAACACTGAAGCTTTCTTT.